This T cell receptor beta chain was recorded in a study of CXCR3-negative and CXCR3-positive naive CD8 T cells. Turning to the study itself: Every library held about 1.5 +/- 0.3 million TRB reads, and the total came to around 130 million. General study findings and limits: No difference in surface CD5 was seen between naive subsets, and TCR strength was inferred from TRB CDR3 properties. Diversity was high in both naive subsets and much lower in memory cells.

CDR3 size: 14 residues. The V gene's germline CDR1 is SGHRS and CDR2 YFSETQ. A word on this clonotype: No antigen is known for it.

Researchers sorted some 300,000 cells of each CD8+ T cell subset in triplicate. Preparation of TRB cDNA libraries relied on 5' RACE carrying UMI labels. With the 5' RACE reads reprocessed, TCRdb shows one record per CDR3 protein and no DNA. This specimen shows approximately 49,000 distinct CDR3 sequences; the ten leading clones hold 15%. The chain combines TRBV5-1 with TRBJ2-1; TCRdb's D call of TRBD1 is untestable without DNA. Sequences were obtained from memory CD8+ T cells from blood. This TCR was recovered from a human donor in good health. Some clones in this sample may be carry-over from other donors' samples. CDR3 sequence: CASSEVLRVNEQFF.